This TCR beta chain was obtained from a study of shared clonotypes between healthy human individuals. CD8 cells classed as naive were CD45RO-negative and positively selected for CCR7, excluding terminally differentiated effector memory CD45RA+ cells. Worth noting for this clone: The antigen remains unidentified.

Study outcomes and limitations: About 5% was the fraction of naive CD4 clonotypes found shared across four donors. Unshared clonotypes carried lower generation probabilities than those common to all four donors.

Deletions cut 0 bases from V and 6 bases from J, with 10 bases between. This CDR3 contains 14 residues. The germline gives CDR1 SGDLS, CDR2 YYNGEE. Original handling: Junction-only sequences without quality scores came from ImmunoSEQ, so filtering differed. Profiling relied on immunoSEQ multiplex PCR, and the TCRdb table lists in-frame clones only, not all of them. V and J calls and clone size come straight from that table; D and trimming were deduced from the DNA. The top ten hold under 2% of the sample, which has around 1,900,000 clones, 93% seen once. The chain is built from TRBV9 and TRBJ1-5; TRBD1 might be the D (5 bases). The sequence was collected from a man younger than 30 in good health. Some clones in this sample may be carry-over from other donors' samples. The material sequenced was naive CD8+ T cells from PBMCs. The CDR3 loop reads CASSVGGTAQPQHF. Written as DNA, the CDR3 is TGTGCCAGCAGCGTAGGGGGGACGGCTCAGCCCCAGCATTTT.